Listed below are T cell receptor beta chains from one sample, sequenced in a study of post-analysis software for immune sequencing data. TCRdb re-called the PCR reads with MiXCR, one entry per CDR3 protein. The repertoire holds about 540,000 distinct CDR3 sequences, with less than 40% as singletons. Input material: blood. Receptors were obtained from a girl aged 2-17 years with multiple sclerosis. Each CDR3 is given with its conserved first and last residue. Fields, in order: D gene, J gene, V gene, clone size, CDR3 protein, CDR3 DNA. The D gene is left open where the match is weak. A clone size is listed for some rows: how often the clone was seen (once, few, many), or a class if it is expanded.

D gene: NA
J gene: TRBJ2-7
V gene: TRBV3-1
clone size: NA
CDR3 protein: CASSQSAGNKQYF
CDR3 DNA: TGTGCCAGCAGCCAATCCGCAGGGAATAAGCAGTACTTC

D gene: NA
J gene: TRBJ2-1
V gene: TRBV5-1
clone size: NA
CDR3 protein: CASSVAASAYNEQFF
CDR3 DNA: TGCGCCAGCAGCGTGGCGGCTAGCGCATACAATGAGCAGTTCTTC

D gene: NA
J gene: TRBJ2-1
V gene: TRBV4-1
clone size: few
CDR3 protein: CASSQDRGRGSSYNEQFF
CDR3 DNA: TGCGCCAGCAGCCAAGATCGGGGGAGGGGGAGCTCCTACAATGAGCAGTTCTTC

D gene: NA
J gene: TRBJ2-7
V gene: TRBV7-9
clone size: NA
CDR3 protein: CASSSPGSLRHEQYF
CDR3 DNA: TGTGCCAGCAGCTCCCCGGGGTCCCTGAGGCACGAGCAGTACTTC

D gene: NA
J gene: TRBJ2-1
V gene: TRBV6-5
clone size: NA
CDR3 protein: CASRTRYEQFF
CDR3 DNA: TGTGCCAGCAGGACCCGATATGAGCAGTTCTTC

D gene: NA
J gene: TRBJ2-5
V gene: TRBV20-1
clone size: few
CDR3 protein: CSARPGLGGETQYF
CDR3 DNA: TGCAGTGCTAGACCGGGCCTGGGGGGAGAGACCCAGTACTTC

D gene: NA
J gene: TRBJ1-6
V gene: TRBV4-1
clone size: NA
CDR3 protein: CASSQETGDTYNSPLHF
CDR3 DNA: TGCGCCAGCAGCCAAGAAACAGGAGACACCTATAATTCACCCCTCCACTTT

D gene: NA
J gene: TRBJ2-7
V gene: TRBV5-1
clone size: few
CDR3 protein: CASRWTPSFYEQYF
CDR3 DNA: TGCGCCAGCAGGTGGACACCCTCTTTCTACGAGCAGTACTTC

D gene: NA
J gene: TRBJ2-3
V gene: TRBV6-5
clone size: few
CDR3 protein: CASSYSRSAPSLAQYF
CDR3 DNA: TGTGCCAGCAGTTACTCGCGGTCGGCCCCGTCGTTAGCGCAGTATTTT

D gene: NA
J gene: TRBJ1-6
V gene: TRBV7-2
clone size: NA
CDR3 protein: CASGHSLNSPLHF
CDR3 DNA: TGTGCCAGCGGTCACAGCCTGAATTCACCCCTCCACTTT

D gene: NA
J gene: TRBJ2-7
V gene: TRBV11-2
clone size: few
CDR3 protein: CASSLDYRAYEQYF
CDR3 DNA: TGTGCCAGCAGCTTAGATTACCGGGCCTACGAGCAGTACTTC

D gene: NA
J gene: TRBJ2-7
V gene: TRBV29-1
clone size: many
CDR3 protein: CSGAGSKGEQYF
CDR3 DNA: TGCAGCGGCGCGGGATCCAAAGGGGAGCAGTACTTC

D gene: TRBD2
J gene: TRBJ2-7
V gene: TRBV6-5
clone size: few
CDR3 protein: CASSLAGGVYEQYF
CDR3 DNA: TGTGCCAGCAGTTTGGCGGGAGGAGTCTACGAGCAGTACTTC

D gene: NA
J gene: TRBJ1-1
V gene: TRBV29-1
clone size: NA
CDR3 protein: CSVESPSAGEAFF
CDR3 DNA: TGCAGCGTTGAATCCCCCAGTGCGGGAGAAGCTTTCTTT

D gene: NA
J gene: TRBJ1-5
V gene: TRBV15
clone size: few
CDR3 protein: CATSRDLWGNQPQHF
CDR3 DNA: TGTGCCACCAGCAGAGATCTATGGGGGAATCAGCCCCAGCATTTT

D gene: TRBD2
J gene: TRBJ2-5
V gene: TRBV10-3
clone size: few
CDR3 protein: CAISESPLAGQAETQYF
CDR3 DNA: TGTGCCATCAGTGAGTCCCCACTAGCGGGGCAAGCGGAGACCCAGTACTTC

D gene: NA
J gene: TRBJ2-7
V gene: TRBV6-6
clone size: NA
CDR3 protein: CASSYSAPGEASYEQYF
CDR3 DNA: TGTGCCAGCAGTTACTCGGCGCCAGGGGAGGCCTCTTACGAGCAGTACTTC

D gene: NA
J gene: TRBJ2-3
V gene: TRBV12-3/TRBV12-4
clone size: NA
CDR3 protein: CASSLAETARADTQYF
CDR3 DNA: TGTGCCAGCAGTTTAGCAGAGACAGCCAGAGCAGATACGCAGTATTTT

D gene: TRBD1
J gene: TRBJ2-7
V gene: TRBV4-1
clone size: few
CDR3 protein: CASSQDPGQGYEQYF
CDR3 DNA: TGCGCCAGCAGCCAAGACCCAGGACAGGGCTACGAGCAGTACTTC

D gene: NA
J gene: TRBJ1-5
V gene: TRBV7-9
clone size: few
CDR3 protein: CASSLNRDGEYSDQPQHF
CDR3 DNA: TGTGCCAGCAGCTTAAATCGGGACGGCGAATATAGCGATCAGCCCCAGCATTTT

D gene: TRBD2
J gene: TRBJ2-3
V gene: TRBV5-1
clone size: NA
CDR3 protein: CASSPGERGSTDTQYF
CDR3 DNA: TGCGCCAGCAGCCCAGGAGAGCGGGGGAGCACAGATACGCAGTATTTT

D gene: TRBD1
J gene: TRBJ2-7
V gene: TRBV3-1
clone size: NA
CDR3 protein: CASSPGTGRPDEQYF
CDR3 DNA: TGTGCCAGCAGCCCCGGGACAGGTCGGCCTGACGAGCAGTACTTC

D gene: NA
J gene: TRBJ2-5
V gene: TRBV18
clone size: NA
CDR3 protein: CASTDFRGAIQETQYF
CDR3 DNA: TGTGCCAGCACCGATTTCAGAGGGGCGATCCAAGAGACCCAGTACTTC

D gene: NA
J gene: TRBJ2-2
V gene: TRBV9
clone size: NA
CDR3 protein: CASSAEVTRELFF
CDR3 DNA: TGTGCCAGCAGCGCTGAGGTGACCCGGGAGCTGTTTTTT

D gene: TRBD2
J gene: TRBJ2-5
V gene: TRBV7-9
clone size: few
CDR3 protein: CASSLALGREETQYF
CDR3 DNA: TGTGCCAGCAGCTTAGCGCTGGGGAGGGAGGAGACCCAGTACTTC

D gene: NA
J gene: TRBJ1-1
V gene: TRBV4-1
clone size: NA
CDR3 protein: CASSQERMNTEAFF
CDR3 DNA: TGCGCCAGCAGCCAAGAACGAATGAACACTGAAGCTTTCTTT

D gene: TRBD1
J gene: TRBJ1-2
V gene: TRBV6-1
clone size: NA
CDR3 protein: CASSESRGRSGYTF
CDR3 DNA: TGTGCCAGCAGTGAATCCAGGGGGCGAAGTGGCTACACCTTC

D gene: NA
J gene: TRBJ2-5
V gene: TRBV7-9
clone size: few
CDR3 protein: CATTPEQETQYF
CDR3 DNA: TGTGCCACAACCCCGGAACAAGAGACCCAGTACTTC

D gene: TRBD1
J gene: TRBJ1-5
V gene: TRBV20-1
clone size: NA
CDR3 protein: CSAARGQGQPQHF
CDR3 DNA: TGCAGTGCTGCCAGGGGGCAGGGACAGCCCCAGCATTTT

D gene: TRBD1
J gene: TRBJ2-2
V gene: TRBV7-9
clone size: NA
CDR3 protein: CASSPQGAPTGELFF
CDR3 DNA: TGTGCCAGCAGTCCACAGGGGGCTCCCACCGGGGAGCTGTTTTTT

D gene: NA
J gene: TRBJ1-1
V gene: TRBV25-1
clone size: few
CDR3 protein: CASSAGLNTEAFF
CDR3 DNA: TGTGCCAGCAGTGCCGGACTGAACACTGAAGCTTTCTTT

D gene: TRBD1
J gene: TRBJ1-2
V gene: TRBV6-5
clone size: few
CDR3 protein: CASSSTGVGGCTF
CDR3 DNA: TGTGCCAGCAGTTCTACAGGGGTTGGTGGCTGCACCTTC

D gene: TRBD1
J gene: TRBJ1-5
V gene: TRBV20-1
clone size: many
CDR3 protein: CSAIHRGGQPQHF
CDR3 DNA: TGCAGTGCTATTCACAGGGGTGGTCAGCCCCAGCATTTT

D gene: TRBD2
J gene: TRBJ2-7
V gene: TRBV20-1
clone size: NA
CDR3 protein: CSARDQRDYEQYF
CDR3 DNA: TGCAGTGCTAGAGATCAGCGGGACTACGAGCAGTACTTC

D gene: NA
J gene: TRBJ2-7
V gene: TRBV18
clone size: NA
CDR3 protein: CASPITTYGQYF
CDR3 DNA: TGTGCCAGCCCAATTACGACATACGGGCAGTACTTC

D gene: NA
J gene: TRBJ2-3
V gene: TRBV6-1
clone size: NA
CDR3 protein: CASSEEIRARGTDTQYF
CDR3 DNA: TGTGCCAGCAGTGAGGAAATAAGGGCTCGAGGCACAGATACGCAGTATTTT

D gene: TRBD2
J gene: TRBJ2-3
V gene: TRBV5-1
clone size: NA
CDR3 protein: CASSLASMSSGGTTDTQYF
CDR3 DNA: TGCGCCAGCAGCTTGGCGTCAATGTCTAGCGGGGGAACCACAGATACGCAGTATTTT

D gene: NA
J gene: TRBJ1-1
V gene: TRBV29-1
clone size: NA
CDR3 protein: CSVEDRDTEAFF
CDR3 DNA: TGCAGCGTTGAGGACAGAGACACTGAAGCTTTCTTT

D gene: TRBD2
J gene: TRBJ2-1
V gene: TRBV4-1
clone size: NA
CDR3 protein: CASSGVGSGVGNEQFF
CDR3 DNA: TGCGCCAGCAGCGGGGTGGGAAGCGGGGTTGGCAATGAGCAGTTCTTC

D gene: NA
J gene: TRBJ2-5
V gene: TRBV5-5
clone size: few
CDR3 protein: CASSPQRTLRETQYF
CDR3 DNA: TGTGCCAGCAGCCCGCAGAGGACTCTAAGGGAGACCCAGTACTTC